The clone carrying this TCR beta chain was seen a single time. Sequencing was performed with immunoSEQ multiplex PCR; in TCRdb, only in-frame clones are kept and a portion is missing. This table has just over 90,000 clones, roughly nine tenths appearing once. This entry belongs to a study of OX40 agonist ivuxolimab in advanced cancers. Whole-study context: Aged about 23 to 80 with a mean of about 60 years, they were roughly 83% male.

Drawing of blood for sampling happened at baseline, at cycle 4 day 1, and at cycle 7 day 1. With 6 bases removed from V and 2 bases from J, the gap between germline ends came to 13 bases. CDR1 is MDHEN, CDR2 SYDVKM, per germline. This CDR3 comprises 14 residues. The chain carries TRBV28 and TRBJ2-5; D assignment may be TRBD1 or TRBD2 (5 bases each). The receptor was derived from an adult with an advanced solid tumor such as melanoma, head and neck, liver or kidney cancer. This specimen consisted of CD4+ or CD8+ T cells sorted from blood, obtained in a trial of the OX40 agonist ivuxolimab. As DNA, the CDR3 is TGTGCCAGCAGCCAGGGACGGATGCAAGAGACCCAGTACTTC. Encoded protein: CASSQGRMQETQYF.